Given below is one T cell receptor beta chain in context. The CDR3 runs 14 residues. Germline V lookup: CDR1 SNHLY, CDR2 FYNNEI. Trimming took 2 bases from V and 5 from J; bases not matched to a gene: 2. This sample was included in a study of blood T cell repertoires in COVID-19. Recovered participants had two consecutive negative NP/OP PCR tests, healthcare professional clearance, or symptom resolution. Authors' analysis steps: By means of reference gene primer amplification, nucleated cell counts were estimated. Sequencing used immunoSEQ multiplex PCR; TCRdb keeps in-frame clones, though not all of them. The D gene and trimming were derived from the DNA, and the V and J assignments and clone size from that table. Of 140,000 to 150,000 clones listed, about 80% are singletons.

This TCR was recovered from a woman in her forties or fifties who had recovered from COVID-19. Sequenced material: PBMCs or T cells enriched from blood (not recorded which). The J gene is TRBJ2-5, the V gene TRBV2; 10 bases line up with TRBD1. DNA of the CDR3: TGTGCCAGCAGTGAATGGGGACAGGGGGAGACCCAGTACTTC. As protein: CASSEWGQGETQYF.